Listed below are T cell receptor beta chains from one sample, sequenced in a study of shared clonotypes between healthy human individuals. The method was immunoSEQ multiplex PCR; TCRdb's version includes in-frame clones alone and lacks a portion of them. Seen here are 2.3 million or so clones, 80% to 95% observed once, and the top ten hold 0.39%. Input material: naive CD4+ T cells from PBMCs. The source of these receptors is a man between 18 and 35 years old in good health. Some clones in this sample may be carry-over from other donors' samples. The CDR3 runs from the conserved cysteine through the conserved F or W. The D gene is left open where the match is weak. A clone size is listed for some rows: how often the clone was seen (once, few, many), or a class if it is expanded.

TRBV9	TRBJ2-3	-	-	TGTGCCAGCAGCGTGGGGAGTTGGACAGATACGCAGTATTTT	CASSVGSWTDTQYF
TRBV4-1	TRBJ1-4	-	-	TGCGCCAGCAGCCCCGGGCTGGGTGAAAAACTGTTTTTT	CASSPGLGEKLFF
TRBV19	TRBJ1-4	-	-	TGTGCCAGTAGTATTGTTCGCGGTGAAAAACTGTTTTTT	CASSIVRGEKLFF
TRBV7-3	TRBJ1-1	TRBD1	-	TGTGCCAGCAGCTTAAGGACAGGGGTGAACACTGAAGCTTTCTTT	CASSLRTGVNTEAFF
TRBV28	TRBJ2-4	-	-	TGTGCCAGCAGTGAAACCCGACAGTACCAAAACATTCAGTACTTC	CASSETRQYQNIQYF
TRBV7-9	TRBJ2-1	TRBD2	once	TGTGCCAGCAGCCCAAGCGGGAGGCGCCTCTACAATGAGCAGTTCTTC	CASSPSGRRLYNEQFF
TRBV27	TRBJ2-1	TRBD1	-	TGTGCCAGCAGTTCGGCCCGACAGGGGAACAATGAGCAGTTCTTC	CASSSARQGNNEQFF
TRBV19	TRBJ1-5	-	-	TGTGCCAGTAGTATTGGAGGACATAGCAATCAGCCCCAGCATTTT	CASSIGGHSNQPQHF
TRBV29-1	TRBJ2-4	-	-	TGCAGCGTTGGTAGAGCTACTGCCAAAAACATTCAGTACTTC	CSVGRATAKNIQYF
TRBV7-2	TRBJ2-5	-	-	TGTGCCAGCAGCTTCGTACGAGAGGAGACCCAGTACTTC	CASSFVREETQYF
TRBV9	TRBJ2-1	-	-	TGTGCCAGCAGCGTAACTTCCGGGATTTCCTACAATGAGCAGTTCTTC	CASSVTSGISYNEQFF
TRBV27	TRBJ2-4	-	-	TGTGCCAGCAGGCCGCAGGGTCGGGGAAACATTCAGTACTTC	CASRPQGRGNIQYF
TRBV27	TRBJ1-1	-	-	TGTGCCAGCAGTCCCGGGCGGCAAATGAACACTGAAGCTTTCTTT	CASSPGRQMNTEAFF
TRBV27	TRBJ2-4	-	-	TGTGCCAGCAGTCAGCGAGCTCCCGGCAAAAACATTCAGTACTTC	CASSQRAPGKNIQYF
TRBV13	TRBJ1-3	-	-	TGTGCCAGCAGCGCCCGGGACGGCTCTGGAAACACCATATATTTT	CASSARDGSGNTIYF
TRBV7-9	TRBJ2-1	TRBD2	-	TGTGCCAGCAGCTTAGAGGGAGGGCCACATGAGCAGTTCTTC	CASSLEGGPHEQFF
TRBV15	TRBJ1-4	-	-	TGTGCCACCAGCAGAGATCCACGGTGGGAAAATGAAAAACTGTTTTTT	CATSRDPRWENEKLFF
TRBV28	TRBJ2-7	-	-	TGTGCCAGCCGCCGGAAGTACGAGCAGTACTTC	CASRRKYEQYF
TRBV18	TRBJ1-5	-	-	TGTGCCAGCTCACCAGGCGGGAATCAGCCCCAGCATTTT	CASSPGGNQPQHF
TRBV19	TRBJ2-7	TRBD2	-	TGTGCCAGTAGTATAGGTGGTAGCGGGAGTTACGAGCAGTACTTC	CASSIGGSGSYEQYF
TRBV5-1	TRBJ2-6	-	-	TGCGCCAGCAGCCCGGAGGGCTCTGGGGCCAACGTCCTGACTTTC	CASSPEGSGANVLTF
TRBV28	TRBJ2-2	TRBD2	-	TGTGCCAGCAGTTTTAGGGGACTAGCGGGAGATGTGAACACCGGGGAGCTGTTTTTT	CASSFRGLAGDVNTGELFF
TRBV27	TRBJ1-2	-	once	TGTGCCAGCAGTTCGTCAGGGTACTATGGCTACACCTTC	CASSSSGYYGYTF
TRBV11-3	TRBJ2-1	-	-	TGTGCCAGCAGCCGAAGCGGCTCCTACAATGAGCAGTTCTTC	CASSRSGSYNEQFF
TRBV7-6	TRBJ2-5	TRBD1	-	TGTGCCAGCACCAGGGGGTTCCGAGAGACCCAGTACTTC	CASTRGFRETQYF
TRBV6-5	TRBJ2-1	TRBD1	-	TGTGCCAGCAGGGTGGGACAGGTCAGAAGTGAGCAGTTCTTC	CASRVGQVRSEQFF
TRBV14	TRBJ2-3	-	-	TGTGCCAGCAGCTTTTGGGGGAAAAAACAGCCTAGCACAGATACGCAGTATTTT	CASSFWGKKQPSTDTQYF
TRBV19	TRBJ1-3	-	-	TGTGCCAGTAGTACCCCAGGGGTCCCTGGAAACACCATATATTTT	CASSTPGVPGNTIYF
TRBV30	TRBJ2-7	TRBD1	-	TGTGCCTGGCGGCGGGACAGGGTTGACGAGCAGTACTTC	CAWRRDRVDEQYF
TRBV4-2	TRBJ2-5	-	-	TGTGCCAGCTCGAATCAAGAAGGGGGGACCCTGCGGTACTTC	CASSNQEGGTLRYF
TRBV9	TRBJ2-3	TRBD2	-	TGTGCCAGCAGCGTAGTTAGCGGGACCAGCACAGATACGCAGTATTTT	CASSVVSGTSTDTQYF
TRBV7-2	TRBJ2-3	-	-	TGTGCCAGCAGGAGCGGACCGGGACTCGGCACAGATACGCAGTATTTT	CASRSGPGLGTDTQYF
TRBV28	TRBJ2-7	-	-	TGTGCCAGCAGTTTACTCAGGGTCGAGCAGTACTTC	CASSLLRVEQYF
TRBV7-2	TRBJ1-2	-	-	TGTGCCAGCAGCTTAGCAGGGGATAGAGGCTACACCTTC	CASSLAGDRGYTF
TRBV28	TRBJ2-1	-	-	TGTGCCAGCAGTTTATGGCGGAACTCCTACAATGAGCAGTTCTTC	CASSLWRNSYNEQFF